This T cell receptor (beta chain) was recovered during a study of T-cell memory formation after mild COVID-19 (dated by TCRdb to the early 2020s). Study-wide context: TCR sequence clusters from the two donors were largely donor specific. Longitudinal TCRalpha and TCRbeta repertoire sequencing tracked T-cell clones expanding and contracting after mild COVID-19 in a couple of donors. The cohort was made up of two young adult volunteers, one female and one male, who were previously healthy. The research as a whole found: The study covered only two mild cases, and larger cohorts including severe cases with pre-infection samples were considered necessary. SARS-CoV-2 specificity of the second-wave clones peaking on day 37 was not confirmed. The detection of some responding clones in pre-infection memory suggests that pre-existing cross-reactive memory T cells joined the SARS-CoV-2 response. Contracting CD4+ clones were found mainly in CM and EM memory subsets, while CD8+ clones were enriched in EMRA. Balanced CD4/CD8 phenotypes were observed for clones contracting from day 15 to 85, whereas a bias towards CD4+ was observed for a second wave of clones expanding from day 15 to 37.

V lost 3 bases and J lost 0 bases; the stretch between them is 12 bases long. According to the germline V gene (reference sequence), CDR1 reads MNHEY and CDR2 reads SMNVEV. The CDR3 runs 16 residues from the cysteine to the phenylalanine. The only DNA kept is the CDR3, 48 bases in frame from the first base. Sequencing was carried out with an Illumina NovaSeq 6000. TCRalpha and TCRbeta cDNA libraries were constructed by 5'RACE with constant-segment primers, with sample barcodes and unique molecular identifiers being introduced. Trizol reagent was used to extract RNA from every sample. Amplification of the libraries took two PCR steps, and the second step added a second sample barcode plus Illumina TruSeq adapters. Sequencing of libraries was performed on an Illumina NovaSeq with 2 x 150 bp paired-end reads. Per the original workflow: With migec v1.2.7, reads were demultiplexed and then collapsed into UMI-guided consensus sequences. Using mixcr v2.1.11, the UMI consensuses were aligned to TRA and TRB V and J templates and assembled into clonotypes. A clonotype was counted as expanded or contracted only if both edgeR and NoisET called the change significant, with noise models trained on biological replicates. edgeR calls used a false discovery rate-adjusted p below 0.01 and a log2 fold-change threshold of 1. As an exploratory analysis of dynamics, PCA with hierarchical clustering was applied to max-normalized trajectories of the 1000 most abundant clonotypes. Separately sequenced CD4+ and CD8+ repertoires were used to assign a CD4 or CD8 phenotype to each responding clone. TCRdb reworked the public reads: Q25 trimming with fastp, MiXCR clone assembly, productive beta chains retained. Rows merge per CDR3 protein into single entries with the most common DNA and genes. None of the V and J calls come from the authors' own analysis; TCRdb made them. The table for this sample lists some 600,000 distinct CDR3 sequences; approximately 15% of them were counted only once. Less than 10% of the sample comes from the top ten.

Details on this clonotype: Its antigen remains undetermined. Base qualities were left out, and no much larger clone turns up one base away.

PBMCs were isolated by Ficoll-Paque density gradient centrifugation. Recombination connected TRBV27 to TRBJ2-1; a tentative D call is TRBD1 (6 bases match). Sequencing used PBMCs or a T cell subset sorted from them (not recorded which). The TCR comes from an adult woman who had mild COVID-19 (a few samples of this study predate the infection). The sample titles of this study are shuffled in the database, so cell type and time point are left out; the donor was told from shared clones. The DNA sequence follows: TGTGCCAGCAGTTTGGCTGACAGGTCCTCCTACAATGAGCAGTTCTTC. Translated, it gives CASSLADRSSYNEQFF.